This TCR beta chain was captured in a study of CXCR3-negative and CXCR3-positive naive CD8 T cells. The method, 5' RACE with UMI labels, was used to prepare the TRB cDNA libraries. TCRdb reanalyzed the 5' RACE reads, giving one entry per CDR3 protein sequence and no DNA. The sample holds about 120,000 distinct CDR3 sequences. CDR3 size: 17 residues. The germline V gene encodes CDR1 LGHNA and CDR2 YSLEER. The sequencing input was naive CXCR3- CD8+ T cells from blood. Described subset: CD45RO-CCR7+CD27+CD95- naive CD8+ T cells lacking CXCR3 (TNR3-). The chain couples TRBV4-3 to TRBJ2-3; TCRdb returns TRBD2, unconfirmable since there is no DNA. The TCR sequence derives from a human donor in good health. Some clones in this sample may be carry-over from other donors' samples. The CDR3 region is CASSQDRSGGVTDTQYF.